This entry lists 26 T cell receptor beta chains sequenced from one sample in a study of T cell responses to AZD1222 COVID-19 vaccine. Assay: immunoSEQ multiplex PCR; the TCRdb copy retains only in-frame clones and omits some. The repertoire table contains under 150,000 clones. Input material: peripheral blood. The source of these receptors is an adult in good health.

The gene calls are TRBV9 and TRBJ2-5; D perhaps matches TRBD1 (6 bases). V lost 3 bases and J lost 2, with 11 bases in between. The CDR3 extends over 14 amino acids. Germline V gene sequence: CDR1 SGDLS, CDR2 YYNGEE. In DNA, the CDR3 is TGTGCCAGCAGCGCCCCCGGGACACAAGAGACCCAGTACTTC. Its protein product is CASSAPGTQETQYF.

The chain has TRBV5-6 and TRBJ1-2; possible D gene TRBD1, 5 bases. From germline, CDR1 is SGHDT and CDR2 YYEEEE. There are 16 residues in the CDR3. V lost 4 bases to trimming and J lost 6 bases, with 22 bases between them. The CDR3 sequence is CASSIGTLGGRNGYTF. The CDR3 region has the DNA TGTGCCAGCAGCATCGGGACTCTGGGAGGTAGGAATGGCTACACCTTC. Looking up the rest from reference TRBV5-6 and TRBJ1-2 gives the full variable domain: DAGVTQSPTHLIKTRGQQVTLRCSPKSGHDTVSWYQQALGQGPQFIFQYYEEEERQRGNFPDRFSGHQFPNYSSELNVNALLLGDSALYLCASSIGTLGGRNGYTFGSGTRLTVV.

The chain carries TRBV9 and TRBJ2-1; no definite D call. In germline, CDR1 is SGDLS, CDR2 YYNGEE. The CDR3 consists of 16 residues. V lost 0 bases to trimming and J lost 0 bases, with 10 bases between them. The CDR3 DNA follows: TGTGCCAGCAGCGTAGTATCGGCAGCCTCCTACAATGAGCAGTTCTTC. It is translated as CASSVVSAASYNEQFF. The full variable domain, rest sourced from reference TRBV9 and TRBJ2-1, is DSGVTQTPKHLITATGQRVTLRCSPRSGDLSVYWYQQSLDQGLQFLIQYYNGEERAKGNILERFSAQQFPDLHSELNLSSLELGDSALYFCASSVVSAASYNEQFFGPGTRLTVL.

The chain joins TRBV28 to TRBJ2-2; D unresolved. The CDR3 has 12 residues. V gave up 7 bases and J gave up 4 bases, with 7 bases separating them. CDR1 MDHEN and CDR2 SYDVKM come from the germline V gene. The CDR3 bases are TGTGCCAGCACCGAGACCACCGGGGAGCTGTTTTTT. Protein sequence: CASTETTGELFF.

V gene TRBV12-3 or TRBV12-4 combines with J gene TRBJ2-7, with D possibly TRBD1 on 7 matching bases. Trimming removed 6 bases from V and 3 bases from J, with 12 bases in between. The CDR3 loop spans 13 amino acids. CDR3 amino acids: CASRRDSLYEQYF. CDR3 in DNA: TGTGCCAGCAGGCGGGACAGCCTCTACGAGCAGTACTTC.

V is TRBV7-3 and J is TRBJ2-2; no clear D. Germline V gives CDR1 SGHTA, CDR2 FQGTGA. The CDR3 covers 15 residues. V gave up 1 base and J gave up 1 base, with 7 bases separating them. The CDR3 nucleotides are TGTGCCAGCAGCTTAAATTCCAGGAACACCGGGGAGCTGTTTTTT. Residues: CASSLNSRNTGELFF.

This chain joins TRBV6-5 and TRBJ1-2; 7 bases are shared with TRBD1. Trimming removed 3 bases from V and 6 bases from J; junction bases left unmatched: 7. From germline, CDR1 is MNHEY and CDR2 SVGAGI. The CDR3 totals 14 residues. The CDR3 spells CASSYVQGQDGYTF. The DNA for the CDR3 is TGTGCCAGCAGTTATGTACAGGGGCAAGATGGCTACACCTTC.

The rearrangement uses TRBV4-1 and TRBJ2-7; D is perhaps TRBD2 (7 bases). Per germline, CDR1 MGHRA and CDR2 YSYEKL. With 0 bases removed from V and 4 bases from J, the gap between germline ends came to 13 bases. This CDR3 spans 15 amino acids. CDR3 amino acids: CASSQDLGGTYEQYF. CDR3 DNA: TGCGCCAGCAGCCAAGATCTCGGGGGGACATACGAGCAGTACTTC.

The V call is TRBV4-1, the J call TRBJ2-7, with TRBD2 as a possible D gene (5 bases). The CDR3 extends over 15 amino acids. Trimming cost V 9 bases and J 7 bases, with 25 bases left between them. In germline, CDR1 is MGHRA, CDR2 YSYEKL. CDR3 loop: CASRPAALEGEEQYF. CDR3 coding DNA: TGCGCCAGTCGACCGGCGGCCCTAGAGGGCGAGGAGCAGTACTTC.

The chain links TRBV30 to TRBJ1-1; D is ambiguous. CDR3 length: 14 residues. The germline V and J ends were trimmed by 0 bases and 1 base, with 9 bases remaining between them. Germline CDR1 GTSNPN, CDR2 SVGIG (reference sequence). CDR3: CAWSVRSTNTEAFF. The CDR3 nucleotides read TGTGCCTGGAGTGTACGTTCTACGAACACTGAAGCTTTCTTT.

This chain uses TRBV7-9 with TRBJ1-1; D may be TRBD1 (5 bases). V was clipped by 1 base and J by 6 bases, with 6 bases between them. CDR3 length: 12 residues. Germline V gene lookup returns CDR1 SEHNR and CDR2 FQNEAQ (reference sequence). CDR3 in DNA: TGTGCCAGCAGCTTAGGGGGGGCTGAAGCTTTCTTT. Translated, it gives CASSLGGAEAFF.

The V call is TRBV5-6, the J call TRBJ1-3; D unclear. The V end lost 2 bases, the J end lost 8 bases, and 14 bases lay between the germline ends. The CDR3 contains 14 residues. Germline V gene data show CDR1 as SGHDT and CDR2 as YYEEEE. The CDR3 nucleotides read TGTGCCAGCAGCTTAGGGAGCATTTTTCACACCATATATTTT. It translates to CASSLGSIFHTIYF.

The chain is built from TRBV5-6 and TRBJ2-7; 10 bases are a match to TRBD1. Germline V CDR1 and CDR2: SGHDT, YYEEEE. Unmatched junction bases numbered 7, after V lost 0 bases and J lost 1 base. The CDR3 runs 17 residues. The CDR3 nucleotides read TGTGCCAGCAGCTTGGTTCAGGGGACAGGGGAGTCCTACGAGCAGTACTTC. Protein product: CASSLVQGTGESYEQYF.

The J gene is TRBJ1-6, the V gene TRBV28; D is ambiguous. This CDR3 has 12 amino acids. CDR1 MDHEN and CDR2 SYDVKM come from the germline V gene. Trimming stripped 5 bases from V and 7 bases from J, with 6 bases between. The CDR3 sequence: CASSPGNSPLHF. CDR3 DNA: TGTGCCAGCAGTCCCGGAAATTCACCCCTCCACTTT.

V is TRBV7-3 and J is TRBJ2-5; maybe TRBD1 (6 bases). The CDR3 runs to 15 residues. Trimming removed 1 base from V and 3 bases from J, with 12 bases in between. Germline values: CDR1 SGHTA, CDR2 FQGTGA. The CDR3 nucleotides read TGTGCCAGCAGCTTAAGGGCCGGGACAAAAGAGACCCAGTACTTC. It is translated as CASSLRAGTKETQYF.

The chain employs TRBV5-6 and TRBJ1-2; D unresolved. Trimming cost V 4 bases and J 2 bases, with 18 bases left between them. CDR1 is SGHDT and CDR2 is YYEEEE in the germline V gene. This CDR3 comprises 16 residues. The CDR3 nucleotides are TGTGCCAGCAGCCTCCCAACCGGCAGCCGAAACTATGGCTACACCTTC. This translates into CASSLPTGSRNYGYTF.

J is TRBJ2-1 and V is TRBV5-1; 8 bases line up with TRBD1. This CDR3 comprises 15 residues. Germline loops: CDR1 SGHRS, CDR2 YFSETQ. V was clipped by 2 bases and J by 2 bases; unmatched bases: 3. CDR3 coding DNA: TGCGCCAGCAGCTTTGGACAGGGTCCCTACAATGAGCAGTTCTTC. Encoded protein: CASSFGQGPYNEQFF.

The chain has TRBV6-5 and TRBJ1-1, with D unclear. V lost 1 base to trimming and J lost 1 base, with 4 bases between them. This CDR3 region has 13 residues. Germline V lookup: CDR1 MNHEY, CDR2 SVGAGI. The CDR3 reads CASSYWENTEAFF. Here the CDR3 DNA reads TGTGCCAGCAGTTACTGGGAGAACACTGAAGCTTTCTTT.

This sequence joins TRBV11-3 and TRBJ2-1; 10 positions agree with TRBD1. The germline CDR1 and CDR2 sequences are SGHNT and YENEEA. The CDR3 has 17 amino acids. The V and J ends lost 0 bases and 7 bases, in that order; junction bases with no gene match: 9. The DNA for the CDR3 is TGTGCCAGCAGCTTAGATCAACGGACAGGGGGTGGGAATGAGCAGTTCTTC. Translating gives CASSLDQRTGGGNEQFF.

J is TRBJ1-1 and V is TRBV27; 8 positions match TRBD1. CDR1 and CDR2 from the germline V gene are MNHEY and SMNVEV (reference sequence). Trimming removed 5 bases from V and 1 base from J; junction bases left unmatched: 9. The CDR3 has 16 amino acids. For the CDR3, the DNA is TGTGCCAGCAGTCCCGGACCGGACAGGGCGAACACTGAAGCTTTCTTT. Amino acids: CASSPGPDRANTEAFF.

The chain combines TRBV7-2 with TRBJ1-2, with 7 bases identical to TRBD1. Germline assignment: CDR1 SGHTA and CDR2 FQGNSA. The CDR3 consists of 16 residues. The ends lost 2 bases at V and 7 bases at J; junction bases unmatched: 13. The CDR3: CASSLSWGRGASGYTF. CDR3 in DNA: TGTGCCAGCAGCTTATCTTGGGGCAGGGGGGCCTCTGGCTACACCTTC.

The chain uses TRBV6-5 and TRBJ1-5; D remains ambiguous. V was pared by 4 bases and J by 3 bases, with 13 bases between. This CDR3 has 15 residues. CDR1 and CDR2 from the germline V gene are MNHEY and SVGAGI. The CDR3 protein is CASSSATANNQPQHF. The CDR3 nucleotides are TGTGCCAGCAGTTCCGCAACGGCCAACAATCAGCCCCAGCATTTT.

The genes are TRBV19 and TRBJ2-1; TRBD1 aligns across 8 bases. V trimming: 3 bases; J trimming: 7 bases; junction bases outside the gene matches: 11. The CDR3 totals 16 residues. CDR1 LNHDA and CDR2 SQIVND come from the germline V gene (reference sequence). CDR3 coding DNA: TGTGCCAGTAGTATCGGGGCAGGGGGCCTTTGGAATGAGCAGTTCTTC. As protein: CASSIGAGGLWNEQFF.

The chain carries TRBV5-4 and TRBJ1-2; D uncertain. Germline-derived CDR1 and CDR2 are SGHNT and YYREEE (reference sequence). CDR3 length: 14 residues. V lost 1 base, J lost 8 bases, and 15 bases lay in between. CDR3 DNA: TGTGCCAGCAGCTTGTCGGGAACGAGCCGAGGCTACACCTTC. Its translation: CASSLSGTSRGYTF.

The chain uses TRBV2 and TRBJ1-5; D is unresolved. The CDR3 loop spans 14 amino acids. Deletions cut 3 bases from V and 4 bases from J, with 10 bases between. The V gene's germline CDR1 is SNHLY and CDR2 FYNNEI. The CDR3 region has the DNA TGTGCCAGCAGTGAGTCAAACCTTAATCAGCCCCAGCATTTT. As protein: CASSESNLNQPQHF.

DNA for the CDR3: TGTGCCAGTAGTGCAATACCGGGACAGGGGAACTATGGCTACACCTTC. Protein: CASSAIPGQGNYGYTF. The gene calls are TRBV19 and TRBJ1-2; 10 bases line up with TRBD1. This CDR3 contains 16 residues. V lost 5 bases to trimming and J lost 2 bases; unmatched junction nucleotides: 8. Germline V gene sequence: CDR1 LNHDA, CDR2 SQIVND (reference sequence).